Following are 11 T cell receptor beta chains from one sample sequenced in a study of cytomegalovirus exposure and HLA in healthy donors. The PCR employed 60 Vbeta primers together with 13 Jbeta primers. The repertoire was sequenced with immunoSEQ multiplex PCR; TCRdb's copy has only in-frame clones and lacks some. The sample shows about 150,000 clones, 80% of them seen only once. Sequenced sample: PBMCs. The receptor source for this set is a man aged 30 to 39 in good health and CMV-seronegative.

This chain connects TRBV27 to TRBJ1-2; D not resolved. V was cut by 1 base and J by 2 bases, with 11 bases left in between. The V gene's germline CDR1 is MNHEY and CDR2 SMNVEV (reference sequence). CDR3 length: 15 amino acids. CDR3 coding DNA: TGTGCCAGCAGTTTATACCCGGGAACCAACTATGGCTACACCTTC. Encoded protein: CASSLYPGTNYGYTF.

This chain uses TRBV5-3 with TRBJ2-7, with a possible D match to TRBD2 (5 bases). TRBV5-3 has ORF status, its function being uncertain. The V and J ends lost 4 bases and 0 bases respectively, with 17 bases between them. The CDR3 is 16 residues long. The CDR3 loop reads CARSLPEGLSSYEQYF. CDR3 nucleotide sequence: TGTGCCAGAAGCCTACCCGAAGGACTGAGCTCCTACGAGCAGTACTTC.

This clone was counted a few times. This chain uses TRBV7-2 with TRBJ1-5; D ambiguous. The V end lost 2 bases, the J end lost 6 bases, and 14 bases lay between the germline ends. CDR1 and CDR2 (germline): SGHTA, FQGNSA. The CDR3 runs to 15 residues. The CDR3 sequence: CASSLTAGVGQPQHF. The CDR3, as DNA: TGTGCCAGCAGCTTAACGGCAGGCGTAGGTCAGCCCCAGCATTTT.

The rearrangement links TRBV5-1 to TRBJ2-7; possible D gene TRBD2, 7 bases. The V and J ends lost 4 bases and 2 bases respectively, with 13 bases between them. The CDR3 runs to 14 residues. CDR1 SGHRS and CDR2 YFSETQ come from the germline V gene. The CDR3, as DNA: TGCGCCAGCAGCCTGAGGGGGGGACCCTACGAGCAGTACTTC. Its translation: CASSLRGGPYEQYF.

The V gene is TRBV6-1, the J gene TRBJ2-7, with 7 positions matching TRBD1. Germline V gene lookup returns CDR1 MNHNS and CDR2 SASEGT. CDR3 length equals 15 residues. Losses at the gene ends were 6 bases for V and 4 bases for J; bases not matched to a gene: 12. The CDR3 spells CASRPRQGELYEQYF. The CDR3 bases are TGTGCCAGCAGACCTAGACAGGGCGAACTTTACGAGCAGTACTTC.

The rearrangement joins TRBV5-4 to TRBJ1-5; no clear D gene. Between the trimmed V and J ends, which lost 0 bases and 6 bases, there was a span of 7 bases. The CDR3 is made up of 13 amino acids. Germline loops: CDR1 SGHNT, CDR2 YYREEE (reference sequence). DNA of the CDR3: TGTGCCAGCAGCTTGGCGGGAAGTCAGCCCCAGCATTTT. Its protein is CASSLAGSQPQHF.

This clone was observed once. The rearrangement joins TRBV28 to TRBJ2-5; 10 bases are a match to TRBD2. The V segment lost 0 bases and the J segment 3 bases; nucleotides outside the gene matches: 1. The CDR3 is 15 amino acids. From germline, CDR1 is MDHEN and CDR2 SYDVKM. In DNA form, the CDR3 reads TGTGCCAGCAGTTTATGGCTAGCGGGAGAAGAGACCCAGTACTTC. Amino acids: CASSLWLAGEETQYF.

The chain recombines TRBV29-1 with TRBJ2-7; tentatively, D is TRBD2 (5 bases). The CDR3 sequence is 12 residues long. Trimming left V 4 bases short and J 2 bases short, with 9 bases between. Germline-derived CDR1 and CDR2 are SQVTM and ANQGSEA. DNA for the CDR3: TGCAGCGTTGGAGGGAGACCCTACGAGCAGTACTTC. Its translation: CSVGGRPYEQYF.

This clone was detected only a few times. The chain uses TRBV4-2 and TRBJ1-1, with 8 bases matching TRBD1. The trim removed 3 bases at V and 7 bases at J, leaving 13 bases unmatched. The CDR3 totals 16 residues. Germline CDR1 is LGHNA and CDR2 is YNFKEQ. CDR3 sequence (DNA): TGTGCCAGCAGCCACCCATGGAGGGGACAGGTTCTTGAAGCTTTCTTT. Amino acids: CASSHPWRGQVLEAFF.

V gene TRBV6-1 combines with J gene TRBJ2-7; the D gene is possibly TRBD1 (5 bases). The V end lost 8 bases, the J end lost 2 bases, and 10 bases lay between the germline ends. The CDR3 has 12 amino acids. The germline V gene has CDR1 MNHNS and CDR2 SASEGT. CDR3 residues: CASQQGAYEQYF. The CDR3 region has the DNA TGTGCCAGCCAGCAAGGGGCCTACGAGCAGTACTTC.

The chain recombines TRBV9 with TRBJ2-5, with 7 bases identical to TRBD2. The CDR3 extends over 13 amino acids. V was clipped by 3 bases and J by 7 bases; unmatched bases: 6. CDR1 and CDR2 (germline): SGDLS, YYNGEE. The chain's CDR3 is CASSETERGTQYF. The CDR3 DNA reads as TGTGCCAGCAGCGAAACAGAGCGGGGGACCCAGTACTTC.